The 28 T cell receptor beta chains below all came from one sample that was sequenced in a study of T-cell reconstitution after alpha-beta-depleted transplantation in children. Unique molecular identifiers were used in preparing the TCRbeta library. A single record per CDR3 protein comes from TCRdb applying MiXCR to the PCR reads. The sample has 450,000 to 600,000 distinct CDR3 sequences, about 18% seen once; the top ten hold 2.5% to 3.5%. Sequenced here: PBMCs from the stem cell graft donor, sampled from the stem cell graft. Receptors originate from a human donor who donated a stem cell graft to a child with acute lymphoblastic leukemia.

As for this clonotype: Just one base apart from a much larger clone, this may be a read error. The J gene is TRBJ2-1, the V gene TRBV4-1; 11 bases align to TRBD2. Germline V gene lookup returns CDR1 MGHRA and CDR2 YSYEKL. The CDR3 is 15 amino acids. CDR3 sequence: CASSQLAGGYYEQFF. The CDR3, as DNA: TGCGCCAGCAGCCAGCTAGCGGGAGGCTACTATGAGCAGTTCTTC.

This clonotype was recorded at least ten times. CDR3 amino acids: CASRNSAGFTFF. The DNA of the CDR3 is TGCGCCAGCAGAAATTCTGCAGGGTTTACTTTCTTT. The chain has TRBV5-1 and TRBJ1-1; TRBD1 is a possible D gene (5 bases). This CDR3 is 12 amino acids long. V shed 5 bases and J shed 12 bases, with 17 bases lying between them. Germline CDR1 is SGHRS and CDR2 is YFSETQ.

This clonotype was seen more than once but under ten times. CDR3 DNA sequence: TGCGCCAGCAGCCGTAAGGCAATCAGGGAGAAGGACACTGAAGCTTTCTTT. It translates to CASSRKAIREKDTEAFF. The gene calls are TRBV4-1 and TRBJ1-1, with TRBD1 as a possible D gene (5 bases). The CDR3 has 17 amino acids. The V end was cut by 4 bases, the J end by 3 bases, with 21 bases between. Germline assignment: CDR1 MGHRA and CDR2 YSYEKL.

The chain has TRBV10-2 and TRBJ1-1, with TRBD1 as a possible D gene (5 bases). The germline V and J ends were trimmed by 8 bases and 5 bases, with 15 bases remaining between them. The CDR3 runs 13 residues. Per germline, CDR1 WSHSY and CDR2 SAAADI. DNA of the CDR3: TGCGCCAGCTCATGGGACCGGGAGACTGAAGCTTTCTTT. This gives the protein CASSWDRETEAFF.

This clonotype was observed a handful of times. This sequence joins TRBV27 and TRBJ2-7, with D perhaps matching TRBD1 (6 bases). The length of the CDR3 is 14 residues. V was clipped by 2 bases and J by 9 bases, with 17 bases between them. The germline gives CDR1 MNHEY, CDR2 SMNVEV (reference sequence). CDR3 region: CASSLDPLLGGQYF. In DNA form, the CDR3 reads TGTGCCAGCAGTTTAGACCCACTCCTAGGGGGGCAGTACTTC.

The CDR3 DNA sequence: TGTGCCAGCAGTCATTTGGACAGCATCTTTGAAGCTTTCTTT. It yields the protein CASSHLDSIFEAFF. This chain uses TRBV12-3 or TRBV12-4 with TRBJ1-1; D might be TRBD1 (6 bases). V was trimmed by 5 bases and J by 7 bases, leaving 17 bases between them. The CDR3 has 14 amino acids.

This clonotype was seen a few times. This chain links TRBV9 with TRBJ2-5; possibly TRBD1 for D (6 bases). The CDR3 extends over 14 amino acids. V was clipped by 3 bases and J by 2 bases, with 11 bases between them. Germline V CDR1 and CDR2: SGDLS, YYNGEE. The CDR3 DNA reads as TGTGCCAGCAGCGAACAGGGTGCACAAGAGACCCAGTACTTC. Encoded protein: CASSEQGAQETQYF.

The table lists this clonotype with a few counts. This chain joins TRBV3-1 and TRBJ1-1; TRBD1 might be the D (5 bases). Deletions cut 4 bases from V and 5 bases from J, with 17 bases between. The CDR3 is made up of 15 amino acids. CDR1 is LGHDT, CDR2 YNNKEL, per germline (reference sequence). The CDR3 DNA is TGTGCCAGCAGCCCTGGGGTGGGGGGAATAACTGAAGCTTTCTTT. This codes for CASSPGVGGITEAFF.

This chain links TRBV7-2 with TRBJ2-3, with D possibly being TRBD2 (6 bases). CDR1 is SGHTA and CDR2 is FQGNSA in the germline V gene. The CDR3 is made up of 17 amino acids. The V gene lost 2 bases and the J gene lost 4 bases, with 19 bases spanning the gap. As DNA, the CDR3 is TGTGCCAGCAGCTTAAAATTGGGTGGGAGGAGGTCAGATACGCAGTATTTT. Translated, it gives CASSLKLGGRRSDTQYF.

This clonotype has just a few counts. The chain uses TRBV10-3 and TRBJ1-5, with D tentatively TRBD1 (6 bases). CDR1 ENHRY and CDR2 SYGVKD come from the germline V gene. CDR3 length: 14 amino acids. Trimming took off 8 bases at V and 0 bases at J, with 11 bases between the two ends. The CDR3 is CAIGGRDSNQPQHF. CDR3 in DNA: TGTGCCATCGGGGGCAGAGATAGCAATCAGCCCCAGCATTTT.

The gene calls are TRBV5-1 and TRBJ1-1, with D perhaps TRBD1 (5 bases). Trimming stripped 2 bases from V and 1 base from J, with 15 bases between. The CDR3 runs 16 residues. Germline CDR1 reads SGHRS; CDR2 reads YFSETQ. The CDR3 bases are TGCGCCAGCAGCTTCCTGACCAGGGTGGGGAACACTGAAGCTTTCTTT. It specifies CASSFLTRVGNTEAFF.

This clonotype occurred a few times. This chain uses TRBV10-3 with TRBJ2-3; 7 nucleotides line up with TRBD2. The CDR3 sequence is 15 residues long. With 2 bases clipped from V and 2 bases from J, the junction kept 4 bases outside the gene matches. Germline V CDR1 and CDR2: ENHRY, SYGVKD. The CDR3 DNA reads TGTGCCATCAGTGAGCAGGGACTAATCACAGATACGCAGTATTTT. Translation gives CAISEQGLITDTQYF.

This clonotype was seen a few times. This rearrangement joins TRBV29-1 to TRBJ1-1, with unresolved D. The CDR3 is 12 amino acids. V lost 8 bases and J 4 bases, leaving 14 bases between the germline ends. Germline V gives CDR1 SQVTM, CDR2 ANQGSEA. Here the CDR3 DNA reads TGCAGCCCGAGGGAGGGTCCCACTGAAGCTTTCTTT. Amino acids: CSPREGPTEAFF.

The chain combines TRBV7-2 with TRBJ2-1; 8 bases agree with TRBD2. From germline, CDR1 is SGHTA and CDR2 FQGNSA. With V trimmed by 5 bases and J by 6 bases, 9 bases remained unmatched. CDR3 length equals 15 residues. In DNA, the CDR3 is TGTGCCAGCAGCCGAGGGGCGGGAGGCAGCAATGAGCAGTTCTTC. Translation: CASSRGAGGSNEQFF.

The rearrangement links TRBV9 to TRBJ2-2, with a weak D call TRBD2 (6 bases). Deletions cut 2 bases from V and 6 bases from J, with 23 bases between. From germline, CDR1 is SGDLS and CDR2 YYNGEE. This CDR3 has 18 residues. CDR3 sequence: CASSVFPGTRSPAGELFF. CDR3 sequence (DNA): TGTGCCAGCAGCGTTTTTCCCGGGACTCGATCTCCGGCCGGGGAGCTGTTTTTT.

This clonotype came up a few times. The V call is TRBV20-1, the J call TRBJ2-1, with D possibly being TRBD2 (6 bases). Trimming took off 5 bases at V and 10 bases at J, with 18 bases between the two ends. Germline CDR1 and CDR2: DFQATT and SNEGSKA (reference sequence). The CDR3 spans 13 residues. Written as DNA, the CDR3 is TGCAGTGCTGAGGGACTTTCACGGGGGGAGCAGTTCTTC. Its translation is CSAEGLSRGEQFF.

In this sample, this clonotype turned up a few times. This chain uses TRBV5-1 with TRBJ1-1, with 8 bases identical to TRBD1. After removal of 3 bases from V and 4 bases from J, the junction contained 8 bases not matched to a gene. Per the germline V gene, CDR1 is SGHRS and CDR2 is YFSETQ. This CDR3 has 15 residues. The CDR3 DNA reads TGCGCCAGCAGCTACCCAGACAGGGGTGGCACTGAAGCTTTCTTT. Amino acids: CASSYPDRGGTEAFF.

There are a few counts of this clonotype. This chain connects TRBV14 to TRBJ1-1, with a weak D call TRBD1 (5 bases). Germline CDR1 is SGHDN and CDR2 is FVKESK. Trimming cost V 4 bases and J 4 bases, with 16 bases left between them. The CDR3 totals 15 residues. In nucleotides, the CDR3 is TGTGCCAGCAGCCCCCCAGCAGGGCGGGTCACTGAAGCTTTCTTT. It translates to CASSPPAGRVTEAFF.

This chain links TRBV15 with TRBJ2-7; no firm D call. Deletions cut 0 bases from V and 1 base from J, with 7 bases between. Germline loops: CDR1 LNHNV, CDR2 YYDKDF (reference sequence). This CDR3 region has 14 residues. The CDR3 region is CATSRDATSYEQYF. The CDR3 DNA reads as TGTGCCACCAGCAGAGATGCGACTTCCTACGAGCAGTACTTC. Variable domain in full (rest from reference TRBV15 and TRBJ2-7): DAMVIQNPRYQVTQFGKPVTLSCSQTLNHNVMYWYQQKSSQAPKLLFHYYDKDFNNEADTPDNFQSRRPNTSFCFLDIRSPGLGDTAMYLCATSRDATSYEQYFGPGTRLTVT.

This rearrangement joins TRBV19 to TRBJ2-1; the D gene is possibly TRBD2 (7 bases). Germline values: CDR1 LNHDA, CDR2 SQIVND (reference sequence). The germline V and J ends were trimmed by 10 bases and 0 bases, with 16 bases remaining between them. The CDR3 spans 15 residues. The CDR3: CATAGAANSYNEQFF. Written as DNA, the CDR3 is TGTGCCACCGCGGGGGCGGCAAACTCCTACAATGAGCAGTTCTTC.

CDR3 amino acids: CASSMYGLNEQFF. The CDR3 DNA follows: TGTGCCAGCAGCATGTATGGCCTTAATGAGCAGTTCTTC. The chain couples TRBV9 to TRBJ2-1, with D unclear. The V gene's germline CDR1 is SGDLS and CDR2 YYNGEE. The CDR3 runs to 13 residues. V lost 4 bases and J 7 bases, leaving 12 bases between the germline ends.

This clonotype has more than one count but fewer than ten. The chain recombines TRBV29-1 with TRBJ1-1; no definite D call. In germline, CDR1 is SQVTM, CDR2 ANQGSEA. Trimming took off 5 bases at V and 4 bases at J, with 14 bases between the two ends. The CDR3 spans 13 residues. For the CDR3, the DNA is TGCAGCGTTATCCACGGGGAGGGCACTGAAGCTTTCTTT. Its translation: CSVIHGEGTEAFF.

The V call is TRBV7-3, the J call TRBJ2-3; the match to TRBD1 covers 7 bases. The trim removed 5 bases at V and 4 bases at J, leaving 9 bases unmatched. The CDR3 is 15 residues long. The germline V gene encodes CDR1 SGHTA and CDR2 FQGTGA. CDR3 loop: CASSPGTALADTQYF. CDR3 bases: TGTGCCAGCAGCCCCGGGACAGCCCTCGCAGATACGCAGTATTTT.

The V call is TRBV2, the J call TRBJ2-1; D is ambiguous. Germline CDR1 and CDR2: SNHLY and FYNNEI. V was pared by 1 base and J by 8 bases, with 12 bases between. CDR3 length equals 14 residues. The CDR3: CASSEDYIQHEQFF. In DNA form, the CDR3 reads TGTGCCAGCAGTGAAGACTACATCCAGCATGAGCAGTTCTTC.

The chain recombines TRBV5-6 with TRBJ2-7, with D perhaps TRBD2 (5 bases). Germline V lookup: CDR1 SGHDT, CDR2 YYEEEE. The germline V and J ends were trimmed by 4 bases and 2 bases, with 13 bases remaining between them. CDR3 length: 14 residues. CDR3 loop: CASSPLDWTYEQYF. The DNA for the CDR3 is TGTGCCAGCAGCCCTTTGGACTGGACCTACGAGCAGTACTTC.

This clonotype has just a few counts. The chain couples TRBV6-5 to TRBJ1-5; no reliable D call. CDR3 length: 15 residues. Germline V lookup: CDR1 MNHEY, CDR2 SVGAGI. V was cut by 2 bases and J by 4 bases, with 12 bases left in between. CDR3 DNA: TGTGCCAGCAGTTACACCCCGGGCCAAAATCAGCCCCAGCATTTT. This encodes CASSYTPGQNQPQHF.

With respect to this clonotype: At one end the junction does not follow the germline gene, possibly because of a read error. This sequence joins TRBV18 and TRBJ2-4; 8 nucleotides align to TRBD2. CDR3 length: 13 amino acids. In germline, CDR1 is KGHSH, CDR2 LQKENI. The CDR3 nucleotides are TGTGCCAGCTCACCATCGCTAGCGGGCCCGGGGCACTTC. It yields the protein CASSPSLAGPGHF.

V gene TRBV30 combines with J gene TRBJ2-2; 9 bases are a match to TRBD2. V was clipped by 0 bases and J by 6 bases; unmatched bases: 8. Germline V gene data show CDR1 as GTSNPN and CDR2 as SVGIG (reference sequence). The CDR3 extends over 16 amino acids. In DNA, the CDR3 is TGTGCCTGGAGTGTACACCTAGCGGGACCAGCCGGGGAGCTGTTTTTT. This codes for CAWSVHLAGPAGELFF.